Described below is a single T cell receptor (beta chain) sequence and its context. In the study's own analysis: Quantification of nucleated cells was approximated via reference gene primer amplification. The table came from immunoSEQ multiplex PCR; TCRdb's copy has only in-frame clones and leaves some out. That table furnishes V, J and clone size, whereas the DNA furnished D and trimming. The sample includes about 240,000 clones, roughly 86% of them seen just once. This sample is part of a study of blood T cell repertoires in COVID-19. Study in general: Samples of COVID-19 (acute and convalescent) were obtained from the United States, Italy and Spain. Sample material is recorded as cDNA or gDNA derived from T cells, B-cell-depleted T cells, or PBMCs.

The CDR3 is made up of 13 amino acids. CDR1 and CDR2 (germline): MNHEY, SVGAGI. The germline V and J ends were trimmed by 7 bases and 0 bases, with 7 bases remaining between them. The sample consisted of peripheral blood. The chain links TRBV6-5 to TRBJ1-3; D unresolved. This sequence was found in a woman in her thirties with acute or convalescent COVID-19. CDR3 sequence: CASTTYSGNTIYF. The CDR3 DNA follows: TGTGCCAGCACCACTTACTCTGGAAACACCATATATTTT.